The clone carrying this T cell receptor beta chain appeared many times. No antigen is known for it. These data are taken from a study of T cells after yellow fever vaccination. Study-level findings and limits: The secondary response showed a weaker magnitude and a faster peak, day 5 versus 15. High-abundance clonotypes from the bulk population could contaminate FACS-sorted repertoires.

V lost 6 bases and J lost 6; bases outside the gene matches: 10. Germline V lookup: CDR1 LNHDA, CDR2 SQIVND (reference sequence). The CDR3 sequence is 15 residues long. The TCR cDNA carried a universal primer site and UMIs from 5'RACE template switching. TCRdb re-called the 5' RACE reads through MiXCR, storing one row per CDR3 protein. The table has 25,000 to 35,000 distinct CDR3 sequences, nearly 4.5% seen once. This receptor was identified in a man between 25 and 39 years old who received the YFV17D yellow fever vaccine. The material sequenced was CD8+ T cells sorted from PBMCs, taken 5 days after the yellow fever booster vaccination. This chain links TRBV19 with TRBJ2-1; 8 bases are a match to TRBD2. Written as DNA, the CDR3 is TGTGCCAGTAGAATCGGGAGGGGAACTCGCAATGAGCAGTTCTTC. This codes for CASRIGRGTRNEQFF.